Below are 30 T cell receptor beta chains sequenced from a single sample in a study of circulating CD8 cells and anti-PD-1 response in melanoma. Four subsets defined by PD-1 and/or TIGIT were sorted from live CD3+CD8+TCRalphabeta+ cells. TCR libraries were prepared from about 15 ng of total RNA with the QIAseq Immune Repertoire TCR panel. TCRdb fed the reads into MiXCR, producing one record per CDR3 protein. This sample yields approximately 500 distinct CDR3 sequences, of which more than 9.5% are seen a single time; 30% to 35% belongs to the top ten. The input for sequencing was CD8+ T cells from PBMCs, taken at baseline or after one month of anti-PD-1 therapy (not recorded which). The origin of the receptors is a human donor with melanoma.

This clonotype is medium-sized within its sample. J is TRBJ2-7 and V is TRBV20-1; D gene unclear. This CDR3 has 13 residues. Per the germline V gene, CDR1 is DFQATT and CDR2 is SNEGSKA (reference sequence). V dropped 0 bases and J dropped 5 bases, with 11 bases sitting between them. The CDR3 loop is CSARDPGRNEQYF. As DNA, the CDR3 is TGCAGTGCTAGAGACCCAGGTCGGAACGAGCAGTACTTC.

This clonotype is medium-sized within its sample. This chain links TRBV27 with TRBJ2-5; D is perhaps TRBD1 (8 bases). Germline loops: CDR1 MNHEY, CDR2 SMNVEV (reference sequence). The length of the CDR3 is 15 residues. V was trimmed by 5 bases and J by 5 bases, leaving 18 bases between them. The CDR3 nucleotides are TGTGCCAGCAGTCCCTGGACAGGGCGGGAGGAGACCCAGTACTTC. It codes for CASSPWTGREETQYF.

Judged by abundance, this clonotype is medium-sized (0.01 to 0.1%). The V call is TRBV3-1, the J call TRBJ2-1, with D perhaps matching TRBD1 (5 bases). The V and J ends lost 4 bases and 10 bases respectively, with 17 bases between them. The CDR3 has 14 amino acids. The germline V gene encodes CDR1 LGHDT and CDR2 YNNKEL (reference sequence). The CDR3 coding sequence is TGTGCCAGCAGCCCTCCCCTCCAGGGTTTCGAGCAGTTCTTC. Translating it yields CASSPPLQGFEQFF.

Relative to its sample, this clonotype is large. The J gene is TRBJ2-1, the V gene TRBV25-1; tentative D call: TRBD1 (5 bases). The CDR3 extends over 12 amino acids. The germline V gene has CDR1 MGHDK and CDR2 SYGVNS. Trimming cost V 8 bases and J 6 bases, with 11 bases left between them. The CDR3: CASGHGSNEQFF. Here the CDR3 DNA reads TGTGCCAGCGGACACGGTAGCAATGAGCAGTTCTTC.

By frequency in the sample, this clonotype is medium-sized (0.01 to 0.1%). The CDR3 region has the DNA TGTGCCAGCAGCTTTGCAGTTTTCACCGGGGAGCTGTTTTTT. Its protein is CASSFAVFTGELFF. The V call is TRBV7-9, the J call TRBJ2-2; D gene ambiguous. CDR1 and CDR2 (germline): SEHNR, FQNEAQ (reference sequence). This CDR3 is built from 14 residues. The V and J ends lost 3 bases and 4 bases respectively, with 9 bases between them. Together with reference TRBV7-9 and TRBJ2-2, the CDR3 gives the full variable domain: DTGVSQNPRHKITKRGQNVTFRCDPISEHNRLYWYRQTLGQGPEFLTYFQNEAQLEKSRLLSDRFSAERPKGSFSTLEIQRTEQGDSAMYLCASSFAVFTGELFFGEGSRLTVL.

This clonotype counts as medium-sized. V is TRBV20-1 and J is TRBJ2-1; D is ambiguous. V lost 3 bases to trimming and J lost 3 bases, with 18 bases between them. Germline CDR1 and CDR2: DFQATT and SNEGSKA (reference sequence). The CDR3 runs 16 residues. CDR3 protein: CSASPQSYLRYNEQFF. The CDR3 nucleotides read TGCAGTGCTAGCCCCCAGAGCTACCTCCGCTACAATGAGCAGTTCTTC.

The gene calls are TRBV7-3 and TRBJ2-5; possible D gene TRBD1, 6 bases. The CDR3 has 16 residues. The ends were cut back, 2 bases at V and 4 bases at J, with 17 bases in the middle. CDR1 is SGHTA and CDR2 is FQGTGA in the germline V gene. The chain's CDR3 is CASSLGPWGHVETQYF. DNA for the CDR3: TGTGCCAGCAGCTTAGGTCCCTGGGGGCACGTAGAGACCCAGTACTTC.

This clonotype ranks as large (0.1 to 1%). The chain has TRBV12-3 or TRBV12-4 and TRBJ1-1; TRBD1 might be the D (5 bases). Trimming took off 4 bases at V and 11 bases at J, with 20 bases between the two ends. The CDR3 runs to 14 residues. CDR3 in amino acids: CASSSFGGDEEAFF. CDR3 DNA sequence: TGTGCCAGCAGTTCTTTCGGAGGGGATGAGGAGGCTTTCTTT.

A few counts support this clonotype. V is TRBV7-3 and J is TRBJ2-6, with 8 positions matching TRBD1. V gave up 2 bases and J gave up 0 bases; unmatched junction bases: 6. Germline assignment: CDR1 SGHTA and CDR2 FQGTGA. There are 18 residues in the CDR3. CDR3 DNA: TGTGCCAGCAGCTTACTGGGACAGGTTGACTCTGGGGCCAACGTCCTGACTTTC. As protein: CASSLLGQVDSGANVLTF.

Worth noting for this clonotype: As the CDR3 is not closed by the conserved phenylalanine or tryptophan, this likely results from a read error. The gene calls are TRBV19 and TRBJ2-2, with unresolved D. The germline V gene has CDR1 LNHDA and CDR2 SQIVND (reference sequence). This CDR3 comprises 12 residues. Trimming shortened V by 8 bases and J by 4 bases, and 8 bases separated the two germline ends. CDR3 DNA: TGTGCCAGTGGGTACGGCACCGGGGAGCTGTTTTTG. Its translation: CASGYGTGELFL.

This clonotype was seen a handful of times. One end of the junction fails to match germline, which may point to a read error. The chain combines TRBV19 with TRBJ2-2; a weak D match, TRBD2 (5 bases). Germline V lookup: CDR1 LNHDA, CDR2 SQIVND (reference sequence). The CDR3 extends over 14 amino acids. CDR3 in amino acids: CASSITGSTGELPF. The DNA for the CDR3 is TGTGCCAGTAGTATCACGGGCAGCACCGGGGAGCTGCCTTTT.

This clonotype is medium-sized. The gene calls are TRBV30 and TRBJ2-1; D perhaps matches TRBD2 (6 bases). V was shortened by 8 bases and J by 0 bases, with 14 bases between the two germline ends. The CDR3 runs 14 residues. Germline loops: CDR1 GTSNPN, CDR2 SVGIG (reference sequence). The CDR3 is CAGAAGSSYNEQFF. Here the CDR3 DNA reads TGTGCCGGAGCAGCGGGTAGCTCCTACAATGAGCAGTTCTTC.

By frequency in the sample, this clonotype is large. This chain connects TRBV11-1 to TRBJ2-7; the D gene is possibly TRBD1 (6 bases). Trimming took off 3 bases at V and 1 base at J, with 7 bases between the two ends. This CDR3 has 13 residues. Per germline, CDR1 SGHAT and CDR2 FQDESV (reference sequence). The CDR3 loop is CASSFGQSYEQYF. In DNA form, the CDR3 reads TGTGCCAGCAGCTTTGGACAGTCCTACGAGCAGTACTTC.

This clonotype rates as medium-sized. The genes are TRBV7-2 and TRBJ2-7, with 8 positions matching TRBD2. This CDR3 spans 14 amino acids. The J segment lost 7 bases and the V segment lost 8 bases, leaving 13 bases of the junction unmatched. The germline gives CDR1 SGHTA, CDR2 FQGNSA. The CDR3 sequence: CASGSGGRGDEQYF. CDR3 nucleotides: TGTGCCAGCGGCAGCGGGGGCCGGGGGGATGAGCAGTACTTC.

In this sample, this clonotype is large. The chain combines TRBV4-3 with TRBJ2-3, with 11 bases matching TRBD2. This CDR3 has 15 residues. Germline CDR1 and CDR2: LGHNA and YSLEER. V lost 1 base and J lost 5; bases outside the gene matches: 2. This chain's CDR3 is CASSQGGLAGDTQYF. CDR3 nucleotide sequence: TGCGCCAGCAGCCAAGGTGGACTAGCGGGAGATACGCAGTATTTT.

Comment on this clonotype: A much larger clone differs by one base, so this may be a read error. The chain is built from TRBV19 and TRBJ1-2; D is uncertain. Looked up from germline, CDR1 is LNHDA and CDR2 is SQIVND (reference sequence). This CDR3 contains 13 residues. The CDR3 protein is CASGLGWLYGHTF. The DNA of the CDR3 is TGTGCCAGTGGACTCGGGTGGTTATATGGCCACACCTTC.

This chain connects TRBV19 to TRBJ1-1; D is perhaps TRBD1 (5 bases). The CDR3 contains 15 residues. The germline V gene has CDR1 LNHDA and CDR2 SQIVND (reference sequence). Trimming removed 11 bases from V and 6 bases from J, with 25 bases in between. The CDR3 sequence: CAGKGLLGSASEAFF. Written as DNA, the CDR3 is TGTGCCGGTAAGGGGTTGTTGGGATCGGCCTCTGAAGCTTTCTTT. Combining the CDR3 with reference TRBV19 and TRBJ1-1 gives the whole variable domain DGGITQSPKYLFRKEGQNVTLSCEQNLNHDAMYWYRQDPGQGLRLIYYSQIVNDFQKGDIAEGYSVSREKKESFPLTVTSAQKNPTAFYLCAGKGLLGSASEAFFGQGTRLTVV.

This chain connects TRBV25-1 to TRBJ2-6; D remains ambiguous. This CDR3 region has 15 residues. V lost 3 bases to trimming and J lost 1 base, with 7 bases between them. Looked up from germline, CDR1 is MGHDK and CDR2 is SYGVNS. CDR3 sequence: CASSDMGSGANVLTF. CDR3 bases: TGTGCCAGCAGTGACATGGGATCTGGGGCCAACGTCCTGACTTTC.

Comment on this clonotype: At one end the junction does not follow the germline gene, possibly because of a read error. This chain joins TRBV19 and TRBJ2-2; no reliable D call. The CDR3 spans 15 residues. CDR1 and CDR2 from the germline V gene are LNHDA and SQIVND (reference sequence). Written as DNA, the CDR3 is TGTGCCAGTAGTATCTGGGGATCGGGCACCAGGGAGCTGTTTTTT. This codes for CASSIWGSGTRELFF.

By frequency in the sample, this clonotype is medium-sized. The rearrangement links TRBV20-1 to TRBJ2-3, with 8 bases matching TRBD1. Trimming took 5 bases from V and 4 from J; bases not matched to a gene: 8. Germline V gives CDR1 DFQATT, CDR2 SNEGSKA (reference sequence). This CDR3 is built from 14 residues. CDR3 loop: CSAADRAEADTQYF. As DNA, the CDR3 is TGCAGTGCTGCGGACAGGGCCGAAGCAGATACGCAGTATTTT.

This clonotype is large in the sample. The chain combines TRBV27 with TRBJ2-3; the D is unclear. The CDR3 loop spans 14 amino acids. V gave up 0 bases and J gave up 2 bases, with 6 bases separating them. CDR1 and CDR2 from the germline V gene are MNHEY and SMNVEV (reference sequence). In DNA form, the CDR3 reads TGTGCCAGCAGTTTATCGGGTGCCACAGATACGCAGTATTTT. This gives the protein CASSLSGATDTQYF.

Sample share makes this clonotype medium-sized (0.01 to 0.1%). The CDR3 region is CASSIDRSSYNEQFF. The DNA of the CDR3 is TGCGCCAGCAGCATAGACCGGAGCTCCTACAATGAGCAGTTCTTC. This chain connects TRBV4-1 to TRBJ2-1; no clear D gene. V was shortened by 5 bases and J by 0 bases, with 11 bases between the two germline ends. Looked up from germline, CDR1 is MGHRA and CDR2 is YSYEKL. This CDR3 contains 15 residues.

This clonotype rates as large. The rearrangement uses TRBV7-2 and TRBJ1-1, with D maybe TRBD1 (5 bases). CDR3 length: 14 amino acids. V lost 4 bases and J lost 0, with 9 bases in between. Germline CDR1 is SGHTA and CDR2 is FQGNSA. CDR3: CASSWGLMNTEAFF. Written as DNA, the CDR3 is TGTGCCAGCAGCTGGGGACTTATGAACACTGAAGCTTTCTTT.

V gene TRBV13 combines with J gene TRBJ2-7; a possible D gene is TRBD2 (5 bases). Trimming removed 5 bases at V and 5 bases at J, with 13 bases between. The CDR3 spans 13 residues. In germline, CDR1 is PRHDT, CDR2 FYEKMQ (reference sequence). Here the CDR3 DNA reads TGTGCCAGCAGCGCGGAGGACGGGGACGAGCAGTACTTC. Protein sequence: CASSAEDGDEQYF. Full variable domain (rest looked up from reference TRBV13 and TRBJ2-7): AAGVIQSPRHLIKEKRETATLKCYPIPRHDTVYWYQQGPGQDPQFLISFYEKMQSDKGSIPDRFSAQQFSDYHSELNMSSLELGDSALYFCASSAEDGDEQYFGPGTRLTVT.

This clonotype qualifies as large. The rearrangement joins TRBV6-2 or TRBV6-3 to TRBJ2-7; D is tentatively TRBD1 or TRBD2 (6 bases each). This CDR3 region has 11 residues. Germline CDR1 and CDR2: MNHEY and SVGEGT. V was cut by 11 bases and J by 0 bases, with 8 bases left in between. CDR3 amino acids: CAGGPSYEQYF. CDR3 sequence (DNA): TGTGCCGGGGGGCCCTCCTACGAGCAGTACTTC.

This clonotype is medium-sized within its sample. Being one base from a much bigger clone, this may be a read error. The chain recombines TRBV12-3 or TRBV12-4 with TRBJ1-1; 7 bases align to TRBD1. The CDR3 loop spans 10 amino acids. CDR3 region: CTSRGTEAFF. DNA for the CDR3: TGTACCAGCAGGGGGACTGAAGCTTTCTTT.

Sample share makes this clonotype large. This chain uses TRBV7-3 with TRBJ2-1; D might be TRBD2 (7 bases). Germline lookup yields CDR1 SGHTA and CDR2 FQGTGA. Trimming cost V 4 bases and J 2 bases, with 12 bases left between them. The CDR3 sequence is 15 residues long. CDR3 loop: CASSSLGGPYNEQFF. For the CDR3, the DNA is TGTGCCAGCAGCTCCCTGGGGGGGCCCTACAATGAGCAGTTCTTC.

By its share, this clonotype is large. The rearrangement uses TRBV7-2 and TRBJ2-7; 8 nucleotides agree with TRBD2. Trimming at V came to 5 bases and at J to 1 base, leaving 4 bases not matched to a gene. The CDR3 sequence is 14 residues long. Germline lookup yields CDR1 SGHTA and CDR2 FQGNSA. The CDR3 DNA reads TGTGCCAGCAGCACGCGGGGGGCGTCCTACGAGCAGTACTTC. Residues: CASSTRGASYEQYF.

By share of the sample, this clonotype is medium-sized. The CDR3 reads CASSDGDTQYF. As DNA, the CDR3 is TGCGCCAGCAGTGACGGAGATACGCAGTATTTT. The chain employs TRBV10-2 and TRBJ2-3; D gene uncertain. The germline V gene has CDR1 WSHSY and CDR2 SAAADI. With 3 bases removed from V and 5 bases from J, the gap between germline ends came to 3 bases. This CDR3 comprises 11 residues.

In this sample, this clonotype is medium-sized. The rearrangement joins TRBV19 to TRBJ1-1, with a tentative D call TRBD1 (6 bases). Trimming cost V 6 bases and J 6 bases, with 20 bases left between them. The germline V gene has CDR1 LNHDA and CDR2 SQIVND (reference sequence). This CDR3 is 15 amino acids long. CDR3 DNA: TGTGCCAGTAGCGCGGTTGGGGGCATATTATCTGAAGCTTTCTTT. Amino acid sequence: CASSAVGGILSEAFF.